The rows below give T cell receptor beta chains drawn from one sample of a study of early T cells in non-severe SARS-CoV-2 infection. MiXCR, applied by TCRdb to the 5' RACE reads, yields one record per CDR3 protein. The sample lists 100,000 to 120,000 distinct CDR3 sequences, approximately 12% occurring once. This specimen consisted of whole blood, obtained at baseline. The receptors derive from an adult who was a healthcare worker with PCR-confirmed SARS-CoV-2 infection or an uninfected control (not recorded which). CDR3s include the opening cysteine and the closing phenylalanine or tryptophan. Fields, in order: D gene, clone size, V gene, J gene, CDR3 DNA, CDR3 protein. A D gene is named only where the DNA matches it firmly. The size of a clone is reported for some rows only, either as once, few or many, or as a class for expanded clones.

TRBD2	few	TRBV4-1	TRBJ2-3	TGCGCCAGCAGTCTTCGGACTAGCCGCACAGATACGCAGTATTTT	CASSLRTSRTDTQYF
.	.	TRBV20-1	TRBJ2-1	TGCAGTGCTAGAGTAGGGATCGTAGATGAGCAGTTCTTC	CSARVGIVDEQFF
TRBD1	few	TRBV2	TRBJ1-1	TGTGCCAGCGGGACAGGGTTTATGAACACTGAAGCTTTCTTT	CASGTGFMNTEAFF
TRBD2	many	TRBV27	TRBJ2-1	TGTGCCAGCAGTTCCCGTGAACCGGGACTAGCGGGTCCTAGCTCCTACAATGAGCAGTTCTTC	CASSSREPGLAGPSSYNEQFF
.	.	TRBV11-2	TRBJ2-2	TGTGCCAGCAGCTTAGTAGGGCAGGCCAAGACGGGGGAGCTGTTTTTT	CASSLVGQAKTGELFF
TRBD2	.	TRBV7-3	TRBJ2-5	TGTGCCAGCAGCTTAGGCGGGGGGCTACAAGAGACCCAGTACTTC	CASSLGGGLQETQYF
.	.	TRBV27	TRBJ2-2	TGTGCCAGCAGTTCACAGGAGAACGGGGAGCTGTTTTTT	CASSSQENGELFF
.	few	TRBV4-1	TRBJ2-5	TGCGCCAGCAGCCAAAAAGGGACCGCACAAGAGACCCAGTACTTC	CASSQKGTAQETQYF
.	.	TRBV27	TRBJ2-3	TGTGCCAGCAGTCCCACCCTTGCGCCCACGCAGTATTTT	CASSPTLAPTQYF
TRBD1	.	TRBV20-1	TRBJ1-2	TGCAGTGCTTACGGGACAGTATCCTATGGCTACACCTTC	CSAYGTVSYGYTF
.	many	TRBV6-5	TRBJ1-5	TGTGCCAGCAGTTACTCGCATTTAGCGGGCAATCAGCCCCAGCATTTT	CASSYSHLAGNQPQHF
TRBD2	.	TRBV5-1	TRBJ2-1	TGCGCCAGCAGCTTGGAAGGACTAGCGGGAGTAGGCAATGAGCAGTTCTTC	CASSLEGLAGVGNEQFF
.	few	TRBV7-8	TRBJ1-2	TGTGCCAGCAGCATCACCGGCTCCCTTTACTATGGCTACACCTTC	CASSITGSLYYGYTF
TRBD2	.	TRBV5-1	TRBJ2-3	TGCGCCAGCAGCTTGGTAGCGGGGGGGCCTGGTACGCAGTATTTT	CASSLVAGGPGTQYF
.	many	TRBV6-1	TRBJ1-5	TGTGCCAGCAGAGGCAGCAATCAGCCCCAGCATTTT	CASRGSNQPQHF
TRBD1	few	TRBV11-3	TRBJ2-7	TGTGCCAGCAGCTGGGGACAGTCCTACGAGCAGTACTTC	CASSWGQSYEQYF
.	.	TRBV28	TRBJ2-6	TGTGCCAGCAGTCCCCCCCGGCAGAGCTCTGGGGCCAACGTCCTGACTTTC	CASSPPRQSSGANVLTF
.	many	TRBV30	TRBJ1-6	TGTGCCTGGAGCCTACTTGGGTCACCCCTCCACTTT	CAWSLLGSPLHF
.	.	TRBV11-2	TRBJ1-1	TGTGCCAGCACCACGAGCGTATTCACTGAAGCTTTCTTT	CASTTSVFTEAFF
.	few	TRBV5-1	TRBJ2-5	TGCGCCAGCAGCGTGTCCTTGGGGGAGACCCAGTACTTC	CASSVSLGETQYF
TRBD1	few	TRBV5-1	TRBJ2-7	TGCGCCAGCAGCTCCAAAAGGGACAGGGCTTCCTACGAGCAGTACTTC	CASSSKRDRASYEQYF
.	.	TRBV7-9	TRBJ2-7	TGTGCCAGCAGCTTAGAGTTTCCGGGACTGGGATACGAGCAGTACTTC	CASSLEFPGLGYEQYF
TRBD1	.	TRBV7-2	TRBJ1-2	TGTGCCAGCAGCGATATCTGGGACAGGGGGCGCGACTATGGCTACACCTTC	CASSDIWDRGRDYGYTF
.	few	TRBV7-9	TRBJ1-2	TGTGCCACCATGGCGTGGGATGGCTACACCTTC	CATMAWDGYTF
.	.	TRBV6-5	TRBJ1-3	TGTGCCAGCATTCCTACAGACAGGGGAAACACCATATATTTT	CASIPTDRGNTIYF
TRBD2	.	TRBV9	TRBJ2-1	TGTGCCAGCAGGGCTAGCGGGAACATTGAGCAGTTCTTC	CASRASGNIEQFF
TRBD2	.	TRBV29-1	TRBJ2-1	TGCAGCGTCCCTACCACGAGCGGGAGCTACAATGAGCAGTTCTTC	CSVPTTSGSYNEQFF
.	.	TRBV7-8	TRBJ1-5	TGTGCCAGCAGCGGCGGACACGGCAATCAGCCCCAGCATTTT	CASSGGHGNQPQHF
TRBD2	.	TRBV28	TRBJ2-1	TGTGCCAGCAGTTTAGGGACTACAAGCTCCTACAATGAGCAGTTCTTC	CASSLGTTSSYNEQFF
.	many	TRBV10-3	TRBJ1-6	TGTGCCATCAGTGAGTCGGAGAAGGGAAATAATTCACCCCTCCACTTT	CAISESEKGNNSPLHF
.	many	TRBV27	TRBJ1-5	TGTGCCAGCAGTATCCGAGGGAGCAATCAGCCCCAGCATTTT	CASSIRGSNQPQHF
TRBD1	.	TRBV7-2	TRBJ1-2	TGTGCCAGCAGCTTTTCACTACAGGGGATGGGGTATGGCTACACCTTC	CASSFSLQGMGYGYTF
.	many	TRBV2	TRBJ2-6	TGTGCCAGCTCCAGACAGGTTCTCAGCTCTGGGGCCAACGTCCTGACTTTC	CASSRQVLSSGANVLTF
.	.	TRBV28	TRBJ2-7	TGTGCCAGCAGTTCCCCCTTTAGGTATACCTACGAGCAGTACTTC	CASSSPFRYTYEQYF
TRBD1	many	TRBV6-6	TRBJ2-7	TGTGCCAGCAGTTACTCGAGACAGGGACCCTACGAGCAGTACTTC	CASSYSRQGPYEQYF
.	few	TRBV18	TRBJ1-4	TGTGCCAGCTCACCGAGTGCAACTAATGAAAAACTGTTTTTT	CASSPSATNEKLFF
.	many	TRBV7-2	TRBJ2-2	TGTGCCAGCAGCCCCTCTCACGCCGGGGACACCGGGGAGCTGTTTTTT	CASSPSHAGDTGELFF
TRBD1	many	TRBV5-1	TRBJ1-6	TGCGCCAGCAGCTTGTTGGGACAGTTTAATTCACCCCTCCACTTT	CASSLLGQFNSPLHF
.	few	TRBV7-9	TRBJ2-7	TGTGCCAGCAGCCCCCTCCCCGGGCCCAGCTCCTACGAGCAGTACTTC	CASSPLPGPSSYEQYF
.	many	TRBV6-2/TRBV6-3	TRBJ1-2	TGTGCCAGCAGTTCGAGGTTCGGGGGCTACACCTTC	CASSSRFGGYTF
.	many	TRBV19	TRBJ2-4	TGTGCCAGTTCTTCCCTTTACGGGTTTGACAAAAACATTCAGTACTTC	CASSSLYGFDKNIQYF
.	.	TRBV14	TRBJ2-1	TGTGCCAGCAGCCAAGACCTTATAAGCTCCTACAATGAGCAGTTCTTC	CASSQDLISSYNEQFF
TRBD2	few	TRBV7-6	TRBJ2-7	TGTGCCAGCAGCTTAGCGCGGGGGACCTACGAGCAGTACTTC	CASSLARGTYEQYF
.	.	TRBV29-1	TRBJ2-5	TGCAGCGCCGCCGGGACAACCCAAGAGACCCAGTACTTC	CSAAGTTQETQYF
TRBD1	few	TRBV4-2	TRBJ1-5	TGTGCCAGCAGCCTCTCCGGGACAGGGATTGGGCAGCCCCAGCATTTT	CASSLSGTGIGQPQHF
TRBD2	few	TRBV6-1	TRBJ2-3	TGTGCCAGCAGTGAATTTAAGGCGGGGGGGACAGATACGCAGTATTTT	CASSEFKAGGTDTQYF
TRBD2	.	TRBV5-1	TRBJ2-1	TGCGCCAGTTCCCTGGATGGACTAGCGGGAGTGGAGCAGTTCTTC	CASSLDGLAGVEQFF
.	.	TRBV7-8	TRBJ2-3	TGTGCCAGCCGAGAGGGGTATAGCACAGATACGCAGTATTTT	CASREGYSTDTQYF
TRBD2	few	TRBV20-1	TRBJ2-7	TGCAGTGCTAGAGAAGCGGGGGGATACGGCGAGCAGTACTTC	CSAREAGGYGEQYF
TRBD1	many	TRBV5-6	TRBJ2-1	TGTGCCAGCAGCTTTGGGGACAGAACCTACAATGAGCAGTTCTTC	CASSFGDRTYNEQFF
.	.	TRBV12-3/TRBV12-4	TRBJ2-3	TGTGCCAGCAGTTTGCGCTTGGCGGGAACGCAGTATTTT	CASSLRLAGTQYF